One sample yielded the 22 T cell receptor beta chains listed below, sequenced in a study of long-term antiretroviral therapy in people with HIV. The assay, immunoSEQ v3.0, was run at survey level. Method: immunoSEQ multiplex PCR; TCRdb's copy keeps in-frame clones and lacks some. In the table there are 20,000 or so clones, approximately 88% of which are singletons. The sequencing used unsorted PBMCs, collected 2.1 years after starting antiretroviral therapy. The receptors were sampled from a man between 18 and 29 years old with HIV.

This chain connects TRBV4-3 to TRBJ2-1; TRBD2 matches 13 bases. Germline lookup yields CDR1 LGHNA and CDR2 YSLEER. V shed 1 base, J shed 4 bases, and the junction held 1 base outside the gene matches. CDR3 length: 16 residues. The CDR3 DNA reads TGCGCCAGCAGCCAAGGACTAGCGGGGGGTTACAATGAGCAGTTCTTC. Residues: CASSQGLAGGYNEQFF.

V gene TRBV5-4 combines with J gene TRBJ2-3; 8 bases fit TRBD2. Germline V gives CDR1 SGHNT, CDR2 YYREEE (reference sequence). This CDR3 region has 14 residues. With V trimmed by 0 bases and J by 7 bases, 4 bases remained unmatched. The DNA for the CDR3 is TGTGCCAGCAGCTTGGGCGGGACTAGAAATACGCAGTATTTT. Encoded protein: CASSLGGTRNTQYF.

The chain carries TRBV9 and TRBJ1-1; D remains ambiguous. The CDR3 runs 15 residues. Germline CDR1 is SGDLS and CDR2 is YYNGEE. Trimming removed 0 bases at V and 4 bases at J, with 13 bases between. The CDR3 here is CASSVEGMGGTEAFF. The CDR3 nucleotides are TGTGCCAGCAGCGTAGAAGGTATGGGTGGCACTGAAGCTTTCTTT. Variable domain in full (rest from reference TRBV9 and TRBJ1-1): DSGVTQTPKHLITATGQRVTLRCSPRSGDLSVYWYQQSLDQGLQFLIQYYNGEERAKGNILERFSAQQFPDLHSELNLSSLELGDSALYFCASSVEGMGGTEAFFGQGTRLTVV.

CDR3 protein: CAISEPYQPQHF. DNA of the CDR3: TGTGCCATCAGTGAGCCCTATCAGCCCCAGCATTTT. The chain has TRBV10-3 and TRBJ1-5, with D uncertain. The germline V and J ends were trimmed by 2 bases and 5 bases, with 4 bases remaining between them. This CDR3 has 12 residues. CDR1 ENHRY and CDR2 SYGVKD come from the germline V gene.

This rearrangement joins TRBV2 to TRBJ2-2, with 8 bases fitting TRBD2. CDR1 and CDR2 (germline): SNHLY, FYNNEI. This CDR3 has 15 residues. V trimming: 9 bases; J trimming: 1 base; junction bases outside the gene matches: 7. The DNA of the CDR3 is TGTGCCAGTAATGCCCTAGCGGGGAACACCGGGGAGCTGTTTTTT. Its protein is CASNALAGNTGELFF. Full variable domain (outside the CDR3, taken from reference TRBV2 and TRBJ2-2): EPEVTQTPSHQVTQMGQEVILRCVPISNHLYFYWYRQILGQKVEFLVSFYNNEISEKSEIFDDQFSVERPDGSNFTLKIRSTKLEDSAMYFCASNALAGNTGELFFGEGSRLTVL.

This clone was detected only once. This chain links TRBV6-6 with TRBJ1-1; D is possibly TRBD1 (6 bases). Trimming shortened V by 7 bases and J by 5 bases, and 20 bases separated the two germline ends. The CDR3 length is 15 residues. Germline-derived CDR1 and CDR2 are MNHNY and SVGAGI (reference sequence). Written as DNA, the CDR3 is TGTGCCAGCACCTTACTCCCAGGGGAAAGGACTGAAGCTTTCTTT. It specifies CASTLLPGERTEAFF.

The CDR3 bases are TGTGCCAGCAGCGTAGCTCCGGGCCATCAACCTAGATATGGTGGCTACACCTTC. Its translation: CASSVAPGHQPRYGGYTF. The chain combines TRBV9 with TRBJ1-2; the D is unclear. V was cut by 0 bases and J by 7 bases, with 25 bases left in between. Germline V CDR1 and CDR2: SGDLS, YYNGEE. The CDR3 runs to 18 residues.

In this sample, this clone turned up once. DNA of the CDR3: TGTGCCAGCAGGGCTCGGGTCACGAACACTGAAGCTTTCTTT. This gives the protein CASRARVTNTEAFF. The chain has TRBV6-6 and TRBJ1-1; D ambiguous. Trimming shortened V by 6 bases and J by 1 base, and 12 bases separated the two germline ends. There are 14 residues in the CDR3. Germline CDR1 and CDR2: MNHNY and SVGAGI (reference sequence).

The chain has TRBV30 and TRBJ1-3; no reliable D call. The germline V gene has CDR1 GTSNPN and CDR2 SVGIG (reference sequence). V was clipped by 3 bases and J by 0 bases, with 9 bases between them. The CDR3 covers 14 residues. CDR3: CAWSGPFSGNTIYF. The CDR3 nucleotides are TGTGCCTGGAGCGGGCCGTTCTCTGGAAACACCATATATTTT.

The rearrangement uses TRBV2 and TRBJ2-1; 7 bases map to TRBD1. Trimming removed 9 bases from V and 3 bases from J; junction bases left unmatched: 5. The CDR3 extends over 13 amino acids. Germline lookup yields CDR1 SNHLY and CDR2 FYNNEI. The CDR3 DNA follows: TGTGCCAGAGGGACAGCTCTCTACAATGAGCAGTTCTTC. Protein product: CARGTALYNEQFF.

This clone was picked up a small number of times. The V call is TRBV5-8, the J call TRBJ2-7, with D possibly TRBD1 on 6 matching bases. The length of the CDR3 is 12 residues. Germline V gene data show CDR1 as SGHTS and CDR2 as YDEGEE. V lost 2 bases and J lost 3, with 6 bases in between. The CDR3 reads CASSLGGYEQYF. CDR3 bases: TGTGCCAGCAGCTTAGGGGGCTACGAGCAGTACTTC.

The chain couples TRBV2 to TRBJ2-7, with TRBD1 matching 8 bases. The germline gives CDR1 SNHLY, CDR2 FYNNEI. This CDR3 has 15 residues. J was trimmed by 2 bases and V by 4 bases; bases with no gene match: 7. CDR3 sequence reads: CASSARDRTPYEQYF. CDR3 nucleotide sequence: TGTGCCAGCAGTGCCCGGGACAGGACACCCTACGAGCAGTACTTC.

The gene calls are TRBV25-1 and TRBJ1-5; TRBD1 might be the D (6 bases). Per germline, CDR1 MGHDK and CDR2 SYGVNS. The CDR3 runs 17 residues. V was shortened by 3 bases and J by 2 bases, with 17 bases between the two germline ends. The CDR3 protein is CASSDPGRGRGNQPQHF. The CDR3 DNA follows: TGTGCCAGCAGTGACCCTGGGAGGGGGAGAGGCAATCAGCCCCAGCATTTT.

The chain employs TRBV30 and TRBJ1-2; 10 bases are a match to TRBD1. The V gene's germline CDR1 is GTSNPN and CDR2 SVGIG (reference sequence). The CDR3 spans 17 residues. J lost 5 bases, V lost 5 bases, and 17 bases had no gene match. The chain's CDR3 is CAWETGGSQPLFYGYTF. The CDR3, as DNA: TGTGCCTGGGAGACAGGGGGCTCACAACCCCTTTTTTATGGCTACACCTTC.

CDR3 bases: TGTGCCAGCAGCGAAGGACTAGCGGGGGGCGACGAGCAGTACTTC. As protein: CASSEGLAGGDEQYF. The J gene is TRBJ2-7, the V gene TRBV5-4, with TRBD2 matching 14 bases. The J segment lost 5 bases and the V segment lost 4 bases, leaving 5 bases of the junction unmatched. Germline-derived CDR1 and CDR2 are SGHNT and YYREEE (reference sequence). The CDR3 runs to 15 residues.

This sequence joins TRBV14 and TRBJ2-6; D unclear. V was trimmed by 1 base and J by 0 bases, leaving 22 bases between them. CDR1 and CDR2 (germline): SGHDN, FVKESK. CDR3 length: 21 amino acids. CDR3 sequence reads: CASSQVTPVANSLSGANVLTF. For the CDR3, the DNA is TGTGCCAGCAGCCAAGTGACCCCCGTGGCAAATTCTCTCTCTGGGGCCAACGTCCTGACTTTC.

The genes are TRBV5-1 and TRBJ1-1; 7 bases align to TRBD1. Germline CDR1 reads SGHRS; CDR2 reads YFSETQ. V lost 4 bases, J lost 6 bases, and 12 bases stayed unmatched. The CDR3 has 15 amino acids. CDR3 DNA: TGCGCCAGCAGCCCCGGACAGGCTATCGGGGCTGAAGCTTTCTTT. Translating it yields CASSPGQAIGAEAFF.

The chain recombines TRBV7-2 with TRBJ2-7, with D possibly TRBD2 on 6 matching bases. CDR1 and CDR2 from the germline V gene are SGHTA and FQGNSA. The CDR3 runs 15 residues. The V gene lost 3 bases and the J gene lost 5 bases, with 17 bases spanning the gap. In DNA, the CDR3 is TGTGCCAGCAGCTTCGGGACTCCTCAGGGAGACGAGCAGTACTTC. Residues: CASSFGTPQGDEQYF. Full variable domain (missing parts from reference TRBV7-2 and TRBJ2-7): GAGVSQSPSNKVTEKGKDVELRCDPISGHTALYWYRQSLGQGLEFLIYFQGNSAPDKSGLPSDRFSAERTGGSVSTLTIQRTQQEDSAVYLCASSFGTPQGDEQYFGPGTRLTVT.

This chain connects TRBV19 to TRBJ1-1; no clear D. CDR1 is LNHDA and CDR2 is SQIVND in the germline V gene (reference sequence). Trimming removed 7 bases at V and 3 bases at J, with 9 bases between. This CDR3 has 12 amino acids. The CDR3 DNA follows: TGTGCCAGTATAGGCAGTTACACTGAAGCTTTCTTT. The encoded protein is CASIGSYTEAFF.

The chain is built from TRBV2 and TRBJ1-4, with D hard to call. V lost 10 bases and J 0 bases, leaving 9 bases between the germline ends. The CDR3 covers 13 residues. Germline values: CDR1 SNHLY, CDR2 FYNNEI. The CDR3 region has the DNA TGTGCCACCAGCCAGTCAACTAATGAAAAACTGTTTTTT. Translating it yields CATSQSTNEKLFF.

The gene calls are TRBV4-1 and TRBJ1-5; no reliable D call. The V and J ends lost 1 base and 2 bases respectively, with 15 bases between them. The CDR3 runs 17 residues. Germline loops: CDR1 MGHRA, CDR2 YSYEKL. The CDR3 region has the DNA TGCGCCAGCAGCCAAGGGCCAGCACTCGATGGCAATCAGCCCCAGCATTTT. It translates to CASSQGPALDGNQPQHF.

This chain connects TRBV21-1 to TRBJ2-1. TRBV21-1 is labeled a pseudogene. This CDR3 contains 16 residues. CDR3 residues: CASSIPRGSSYNEQFF. In DNA, the CDR3 is TGTGCCAGCAGCATCCCTCGGGGCAGCTCCTACAATGAGCAGTTCTTC.